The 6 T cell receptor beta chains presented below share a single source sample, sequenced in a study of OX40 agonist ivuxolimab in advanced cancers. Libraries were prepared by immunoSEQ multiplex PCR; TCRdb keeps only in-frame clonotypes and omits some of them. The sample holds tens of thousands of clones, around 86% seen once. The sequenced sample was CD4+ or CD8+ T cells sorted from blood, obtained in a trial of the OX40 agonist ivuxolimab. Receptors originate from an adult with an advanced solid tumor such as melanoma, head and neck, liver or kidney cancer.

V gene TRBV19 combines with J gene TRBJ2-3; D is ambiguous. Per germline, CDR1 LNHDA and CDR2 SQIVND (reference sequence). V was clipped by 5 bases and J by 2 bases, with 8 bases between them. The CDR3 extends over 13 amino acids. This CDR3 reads CASSGQATDTQYF. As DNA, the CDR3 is TGTGCCAGTAGTGGGCAGGCCACAGATACGCAGTATTTT.

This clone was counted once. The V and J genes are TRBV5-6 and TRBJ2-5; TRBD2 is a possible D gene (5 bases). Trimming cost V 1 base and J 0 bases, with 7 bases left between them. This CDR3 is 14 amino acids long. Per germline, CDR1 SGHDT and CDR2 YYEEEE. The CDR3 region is CASSLFSDQETQYF. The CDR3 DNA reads TGTGCCAGCAGCTTGTTTAGCGACCAAGAGACCCAGTACTTC.

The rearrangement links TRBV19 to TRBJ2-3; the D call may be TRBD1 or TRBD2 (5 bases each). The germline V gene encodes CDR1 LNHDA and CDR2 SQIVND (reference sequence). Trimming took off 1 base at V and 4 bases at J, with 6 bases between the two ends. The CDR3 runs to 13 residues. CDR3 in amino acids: CASSIGGPDTQYF. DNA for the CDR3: TGTGCCAGTAGTATAGGGGGACCAGATACGCAGTATTTT.

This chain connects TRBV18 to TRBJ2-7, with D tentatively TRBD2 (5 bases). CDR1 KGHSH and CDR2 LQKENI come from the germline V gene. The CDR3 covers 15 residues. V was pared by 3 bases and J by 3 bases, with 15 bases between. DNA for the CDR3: TGTGCCAGCTCACCTGAAGGGAGCCCCGACTACGAGCAGTACTTC. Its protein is CASSPEGSPDYEQYF.

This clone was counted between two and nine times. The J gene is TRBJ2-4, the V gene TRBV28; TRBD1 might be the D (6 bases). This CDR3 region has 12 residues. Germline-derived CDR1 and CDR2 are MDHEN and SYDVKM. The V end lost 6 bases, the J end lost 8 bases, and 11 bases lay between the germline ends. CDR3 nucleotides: TGTGCCAGCAGCGAACAGGGATACATTCAGTACTTC. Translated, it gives CASSEQGYIQYF.

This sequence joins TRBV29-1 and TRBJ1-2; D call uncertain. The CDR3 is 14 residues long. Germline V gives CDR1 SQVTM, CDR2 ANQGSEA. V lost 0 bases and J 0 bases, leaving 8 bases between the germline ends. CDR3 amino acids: CSVEERRSNYGYTF. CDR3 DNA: TGCAGCGTTGAAGAGAGGAGATCTAACTATGGCTACACCTTC.